The clone carrying this T cell receptor (beta chain) was counted ten times or more. Its antigen is undetermined. This specimen comes from a study of T cells in Graves' hyperthyroidism and ophthalmopathy. There are 18 residues in the CDR3. The V gene's germline CDR1 is SGHDT and CDR2 YYEEEE. The V end lost 0 bases, the J end lost 1 base, and 19 bases lay between the germline ends. The source material, RNA transcripts, was used to amplify TCR beta CDR3 regions. Researchers ran a first-round RT-PCR on the TCR CDR3 using the HTBI primer set. MiXCR, run by TCRdb on the multiplex PCR reads, gives a single entry per CDR3 protein. The sample includes 250,000 to 300,000 distinct CDR3 sequences, roughly 15% seen only once; the top ten take 10% to 15%. The study, taken as a whole, reports: In the blood, most expanded thyroid clonotypes above 0.001 appeared as well.

V and J are TRBV5-6 and TRBJ1-1; D is possibly TRBD1 (6 bases). Material: blood. The clonotype comes from a woman between 40 and 50 years old with Graves' hyperthyroidism that later progressed to Graves' ophthalmopathy. The chain's CDR3 is CASSLAGVGGMTNTEAFF. DNA for the CDR3: TGTGCCAGCAGCTTGGCCGGGGTAGGGGGAATGACGAACACTGAAGCTTTCTTT.